The source of this TCR beta chain is a study of cytomegalovirus exposure and HLA in healthy donors. The study's findings and limits: The authors excluded some V segments, including TRBV6-2 and TRBV6-3, as indistinguishable.

With V trimmed by 0 bases and J by 6 bases, 2 bases remained unmatched. The CDR3 spans 14 residues. Germline-derived CDR1 and CDR2 are SGDLS and YYNGEE. This clone was recorded a few times. Its antigen is not known. The PCR used 60 Vbeta and 13 Jbeta primers. The protocol was immunoSEQ multiplex PCR, while the TCRdb copy is restricted to in-frame clones and leaves out a portion. The data show some 150,000 clones, approximately 74% seen once. Material for sequencing was PBMCs. This chain links TRBV9 with TRBJ1-2, with 10 bases fitting TRBD1. The TCR sequence derives from a man between 18 and 29 years old in good health and CMV-seronegative. DNA of the CDR3: TGTGCCAGCAGCGTAGGGGACAGGGGCGATGGCTACACCTTC. Its translation is CASSVGDRGDGYTF.